What follows describes a single T cell receptor (beta chain). The antigen remains unidentified. The data were taken from a study of vaccination effects on CD4 cells after COVID-19. Study overall: After the second dose, samples were taken at median day 72.

Study-level findings and limits: In the late period after vaccination, infection- and vaccine-induced clones contracted markedly.

The table came from immunoSEQ multiplex PCR; TCRdb's copy has only in-frame clones and leaves some out. The sample holds 45,000 or so clones, 70% seen once. At the end of roughly ten days of culture, CD4+ T cells were isolated. Two-dose BNT162b2 or mRNA-1273 vaccination was given to participants. V lost 4 bases, J lost 0 bases, and 16 bases lay in between. CDR3 length equals 16 residues. The germline V gene has CDR1 SGHNT and CDR2 YYREEE (reference sequence). This TCR came from a human donor who received a COVID-19 vaccine. The sample in question was CD4+ T cells from PBMCs cultured without peptide, obtained after COVID-19 vaccination. The chain combines TRBV5-4 with TRBJ1-2; D may be TRBD1 (6 bases). The CDR3 DNA reads as TGTGCCAGCAGCCTCGGACAGCCGATAGCTAACTATGGCTACACCTTC. Protein product: CASSLGQPIANYGYTF. The full variable domain, in which reference TRBV5-4 and TRBJ1-2 provide the parts outside the CDR3, is ETGVTQSPTHLIKTRGQQVTLRCSSQSGHNTVSWYQQALGQGPQFIFQYYREEENGRGNFPPRFSGLQFPNYSSELNVNALELDDSALYLCASSLGQPIANYGYTFGSGTRLTVV.